This TCR beta chain was captured by sequencing in a study of T cells in Graves' hyperthyroidism and ophthalmopathy. Clinical symptoms, serum thyroxine, TRAb, thyroid ultrasound and orbital computed tomography established diagnosis. PBMCs were obtained from about 10 ml fresh peripheral blood. The CDR3 regions of TCR beta were amplified from RNA transcripts. With the HTBI primer set, the TCR CDR3 went through a first round of RT-PCR. TCRdb recomputed calls from the multiplex PCR reads with MiXCR, one row per CDR3 protein. The table has around 400,000 distinct CDR3 sequences, over 10% seen once. General study results and limits: The model made its ophthalmopathy prediction, and onset followed a median 6.5 months later.

Concerning this clonotype: No antigen is known for it.

CDR1 and CDR2 from the germline V gene are SGHKS and YYEKEE (reference sequence). The length of the CDR3 is 14 residues. The ends were cut back, 0 bases at V and 12 bases at J, with 13 bases in the middle. Sequencing was done on a sample of blood. The TCR comes from a woman younger than 35 with Graves' hyperthyroidism. The chain links TRBV5-5 to TRBJ1-6; D remains unclear. The CDR3 loop is CASSLDWGMVPLHF. The CDR3, as DNA: TGTGCCAGCAGCTTGGATTGGGGAATGGTACCCCTCCACTTT.